This TCR beta chain was captured by sequencing in a study of blood T cell repertoires in COVID-19 (dated by TCRdb to 2018 to 2021). For context, the study as a whole: Collaborator samples came from the United States, Italy and Spain and covered acute and convalescent phases of COVID-19. The material from the prospective study consisted of cDNA or gDNA derived from T cells, B-cell-depleted T cells, or PBMCs. Deeply sampled blood TCRbeta repertoires from subjects exposed to, actively infected with, or recovered from COVID-19 were included in the dataset. The repertoires were made available in a free public database intended to serve as a resource for research on the immune response to SARS-CoV-2. Samples came from the ongoing ImmuneRACE study (first 160 participants) plus 1,254 subjects from 6 global collaborators. Nearly every sample came with metadata listing a de-identified subject ID, COVID-19 status, age in years and sex. Where HLA class I and class II types were available, the types were taken from metadata supplied by the sample provider, not from assay-based typing. The investigation overall reported the following: How much clinical and demographic metadata was included differed by source and by participant, and the metadata was provided uncurated.

TCRbeta CDR3 regions were amplified from genomic DNA by means of the immunoSEQ Assay, a bias-controlled multiplex PCR. In the source study's methods: Nucleated cell counts per sample were estimated from amplification of reference gene primers within the assay. To quantify the absolute abundance of each unique TCRbeta CDR3 rearrangement, sequence reads were collapsed and filtered. For each sample, productive Simpson clonality was calculated as the square root of Simpson's diversity index over productive rearrangements. The source is immuneACCESS, and TCRdb retained only in-frame sequences with V and J called. Part of the clones is not carried over; for the studies checked, unresolved V genes explain less than half of this, and the remainder is unexplained. The V and J calls and clone size come from that table; D and trimming were worked out from the DNA. The sample table contains hundreds of thousands of clones; only one count was recorded for around 83% of them. The biggest ten clones account for 7% to 10% of the sample.

Each collaborating institution followed its own protocols to collect whole blood in K2EDTA tubes. Collaborator samples were shipped for TCRbeta analysis as frozen whole blood, isolated PBMCs, or DNA extracted from either sample type. With respect to this clone: Its binding antigen is unknown. No base quality information exists; no much larger clone differs at one position.

The CDR3 sequence holds 14 residues, the cysteine and phenylalanine included. The DNA shown is the 42-base CDR3, in frame from base 1. At the junction V is shortened by 0 bases and J by 5 bases; bases outside the gene matches: 4. CDR1 and CDR2 are read off the germline V gene as MNHEY and SVGEGT. Rearrangement joined TRBV6-2 or TRBV6-3 to TRBJ2-7, with 7 bases aligning to TRBD2. The sequencing sample was made of peripheral blood. The source is a woman aged 45-65 years with acute or convalescent COVID-19. The CDR3 protein is CASSYSAGADEQYF. The DNA sequence is as follows: TGTGCCAGCAGTTACTCGGCGGGAGCGGACGAGCAGTACTTC.